This T cell receptor (beta chain) originates from a study of radiotherapy plus CTLA-4 blockade in lung cancer. General study results and limits: Some TCR clones had been derived from tumors. These clones expanded in peripheral blood after radiotherapy plus ipilimumab.

This clone was counted once. Its target is unknown. Germline assignment: CDR1 SGDLS and CDR2 YYNGEE. The junction had 9 bases not matched to a gene; V was cut back by 0 bases and J by 7 bases. This CDR3 has 16 amino acids. The protocol was immunoSEQ multiplex PCR, while the TCRdb copy is restricted to in-frame clones and leaves out a portion. The sample contains roughly 48,000 clones, more than 70% of which appear only once. The gene calls are TRBV9 and TRBJ1-4; 7 bases match TRBD1. This clonotype originated in a human donor with non-small cell lung cancer who had stable disease on radiotherapy plus ipilimumab. This specimen was peripheral blood, taken from a patient treated with radiotherapy plus ipilimumab. The CDR3 DNA reads TGTGCCAGCAGCGTAGAGGCAGGGGGGTTCGGTGAAAAACTGTTTTTT. Amino acids: CASSVEAGGFGEKLFF. The variable domain in full, completed from reference TRBV9 and TRBJ1-4, reads DSGVTQTPKHLITATGQRVTLRCSPRSGDLSVYWYQQSLDQGLQFLIQYYNGEERAKGNILERFSAQQFPDLHSELNLSSLELGDSALYFCASSVEAGGFGEKLFFGSGTQLSVL.